This is a list of T cell receptor beta chains from one sample in a study of OX40 agonist ivuxolimab in advanced cancers. The method was immunoSEQ multiplex PCR; TCRdb's version includes in-frame clones alone and lacks a portion of them. Found here are tens of thousands of clones, 80% to 90% of them singletons; the top ten hold about a third. The input for sequencing was CD4+ or CD8+ T cells sorted from blood, taken in a trial of the OX40 agonist ivuxolimab. The source is an adult with an advanced solid tumor such as melanoma, head and neck, liver or kidney cancer. The CDR3 runs from the conserved cysteine through the conserved F or W. The D gene is left open where the match is weak. Rows give clone size only sometimes, using once, few, many, or a class for an expanded clone.

V	J	D	size	CDR3	DNA
TRBV30	TRBJ2-7	NA	NA	CAWSYGSGLYEQYF	TGTGCCTGGAGTTATGGTAGCGGACTCTACGAGCAGTACTTC
TRBV5-4	TRBJ2-3	TRBD2	NA	CASSLGLAGVSTDTQYF	TGTGCCAGCTCCCTTGGTCTAGCGGGAGTTTCCACAGATACGCAGTATTTT
TRBV5-5	TRBJ2-1	TRBD1	once	CASSLDDRELDEQFF	TGTGCCAGCAGCTTGGACGACAGGGAACTCGATGAGCAGTTCTTC
TRBV4-2	TRBJ1-2	NA	once	CASSPDGQGNYGYTF	TGTGCCAGCAGCCCCGACGGACAAGGAAACTATGGCTACACCTTC
TRBV28	TRBJ2-7	NA	NA	CASRLSVYEQYF	TGTGCCAGCAGATTATCCGTATACGAGCAGTACTTC
TRBV11-3	TRBJ2-5	TRBD2	NA	CASSPGLAGVQETQYF	TGTGCCAGCAGCCCAGGACTAGCGGGGGTTCAAGAGACCCAGTACTTC
TRBV5-8	TRBJ1-2	NA	NA	CASTRRGSTNYGYTF	TGTGCCAGCACCCGTCGGGGGTCAACTAACTATGGCTACACCTTC
TRBV5-5	TRBJ1-1	NA	NA	CASHKIGTEAFF	TGTGCCAGCCACAAGATCGGGACTGAAGCTTTCTTT
TRBV18	TRBJ2-7	TRBD1	NA	CASSQGQGGAYEQYF	TGTGCCAGCTCACAAGGACAGGGGGGTGCTTACGAGCAGTACTTC
TRBV5-1	TRBJ2-7	NA	NA	CASSTREGEQYF	TGCGCCAGCAGTACGCGGGAAGGCGAGCAGTACTTC
TRBV9	TRBJ2-7	TRBD2	NA	CASSPTGTSIYEQYF	TGTGCCAGCAGCCCCACCGGGACTAGCATCTACGAGCAGTACTTC
TRBV5-4	TRBJ2-5	NA	NA	CASSLAAPFIGETQYF	TGTGCCAGCAGCTTGGCGGCCCCTTTCATTGGGGAGACCCAGTACTTC
TRBV19	TRBJ1-5	NA	NA	CASSIGNPGVHQPQHF	TGTGCCAGTAGTATAGGTAACCCGGGGGTTCATCAGCCCCAGCATTTT
TRBV10-2	TRBJ2-3	NA	NA	CASSDRGPHSTDTQYF	TGCGCCAGCAGTGATCGGGGGCCCCATAGCACAGATACGCAGTATTTT
TRBV5-1	TRBJ2-6	TRBD2	NA	CASSLTSGRGGANVLTF	TGCGCCAGCAGCCTTACTAGCGGGAGAGGTGGGGCCAACGTCCTGACTTTC
TRBV6-6	TRBJ2-7	TRBD1	NA	CASSAGQASSYEQYF	TGTGCCAGCAGTGCGGGACAGGCGAGCTCCTACGAGCAGTACTTC
TRBV2	TRBJ1-4	NA	NA	CASSVRGEKLFF	TGTGCCAGCAGTGTCCGGGGTGAAAAACTGTTTTTT
TRBV6-4	TRBJ2-2	NA	NA	CASSDRYGDTGELFF	TGTGCCAGCAGTGACCGGTATGGTGATACCGGGGAGCTGTTTTTT
TRBV29-1	TRBJ1-2	TRBD1	medium-sized	CSVEQGAGGYTF	TGCAGCGTTGAACAGGGGGCGGGTGGCTACACCTTC
TRBV4-2	TRBJ2-1	TRBD2	NA	CASSQTTSGAFGEQFF	TGTGCCAGCAGCCAAACCACTAGCGGGGCCTTTGGGGAGCAGTTCTTC
TRBV7-7	TRBJ2-1	TRBD1	NA	CASSRDSNYNEQFF	TGTGCCAGCAGCCGGGACAGTAATTACAATGAGCAGTTCTTC
TRBV5-8	TRBJ2-7	TRBD1	NA	CASSMPGQGYEQYF	TGTGCCAGCAGCATGCCGGGACAGGGCTACGAGCAGTACTTC